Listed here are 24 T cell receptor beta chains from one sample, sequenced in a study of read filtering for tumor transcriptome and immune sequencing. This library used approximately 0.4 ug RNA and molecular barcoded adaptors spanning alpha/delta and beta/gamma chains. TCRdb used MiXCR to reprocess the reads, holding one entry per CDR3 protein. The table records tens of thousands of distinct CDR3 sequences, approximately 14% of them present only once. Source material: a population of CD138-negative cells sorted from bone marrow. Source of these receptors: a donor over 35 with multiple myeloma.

The CDR3 loop is CASSWTSGSVETQYF. The CDR3 DNA sequence: TGTGCCAGCAGTTGGACTAGCGGGAGTGTCGAGACCCAGTACTTC. The chain carries TRBV12-3 or TRBV12-4 and TRBJ2-5; 13 bases are shared with TRBD2. This CDR3 has 15 amino acids. With 4 bases clipped from V and 5 bases from J, the junction kept 4 bases outside the gene matches.

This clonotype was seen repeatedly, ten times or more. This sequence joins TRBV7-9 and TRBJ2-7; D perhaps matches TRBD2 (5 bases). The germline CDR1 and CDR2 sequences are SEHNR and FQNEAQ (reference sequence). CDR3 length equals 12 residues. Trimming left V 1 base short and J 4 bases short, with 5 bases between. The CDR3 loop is CASSLGRYEQYF. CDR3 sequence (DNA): TGTGCCAGCAGCTTAGGGAGGTACGAGCAGTACTTC.

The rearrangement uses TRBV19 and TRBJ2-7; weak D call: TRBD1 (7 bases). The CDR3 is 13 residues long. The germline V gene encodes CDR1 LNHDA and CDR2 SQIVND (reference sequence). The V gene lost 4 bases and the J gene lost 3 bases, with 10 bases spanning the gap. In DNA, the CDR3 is TGTGCCAGTAGTAACCAGGGGGGCTACGAGCAGTACTTC. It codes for CASSNQGGYEQYF. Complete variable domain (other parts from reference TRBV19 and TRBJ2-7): DGGITQSPKYLFRKEGQNVTLSCEQNLNHDAMYWYRQDPGQGLRLIYYSQIVNDFQKGDIAEGYSVSREKKESFPLTVTSAQKNPTAFYLCASSNQGGYEQYFGPGTRLTVT.

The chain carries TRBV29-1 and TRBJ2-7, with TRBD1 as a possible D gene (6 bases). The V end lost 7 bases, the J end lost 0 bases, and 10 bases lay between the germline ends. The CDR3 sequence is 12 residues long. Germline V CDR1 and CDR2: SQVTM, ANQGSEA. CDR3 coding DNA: TGCAGCGCCCTAGGGGGCTCCTACGAGCAGTACTTC. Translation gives CSALGGSYEQYF.

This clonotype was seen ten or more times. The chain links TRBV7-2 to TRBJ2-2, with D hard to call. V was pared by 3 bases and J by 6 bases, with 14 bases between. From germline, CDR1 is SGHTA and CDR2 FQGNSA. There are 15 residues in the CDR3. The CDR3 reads CASSFGIGNAGELFF. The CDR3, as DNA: TGTGCCAGCAGCTTCGGAATAGGCAACGCCGGGGAGCTGTTTTTT.

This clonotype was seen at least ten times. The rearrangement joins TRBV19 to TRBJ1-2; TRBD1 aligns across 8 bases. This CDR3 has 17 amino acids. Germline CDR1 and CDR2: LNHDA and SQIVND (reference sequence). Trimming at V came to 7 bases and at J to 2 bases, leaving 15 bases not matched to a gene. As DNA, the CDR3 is TGTGCCAGTACCGCGAAAACCGGGACAGGCTTCAACTATGGCTACACCTTC. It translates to CASTAKTGTGFNYGYTF.

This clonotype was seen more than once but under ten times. This chain's CDR3 is CASSLFPGLQYEQYF. The DNA for the CDR3 is TGCGCCAGCAGCCTTTTTCCGGGACTACAATACGAGCAGTACTTC. This chain connects TRBV5-1 to TRBJ2-7; 7 bases match TRBD2. V gave up 4 bases and J gave up 4 bases; unmatched junction bases: 11. The germline V gene has CDR1 SGHRS and CDR2 YFSETQ. The CDR3 runs 15 residues.

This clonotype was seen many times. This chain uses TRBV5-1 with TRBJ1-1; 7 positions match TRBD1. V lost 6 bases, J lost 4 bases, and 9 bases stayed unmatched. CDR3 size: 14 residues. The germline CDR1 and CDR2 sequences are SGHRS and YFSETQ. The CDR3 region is CASNLDREGTEAFF. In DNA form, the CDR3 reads TGCGCCAGCAACCTCGACAGGGAGGGCACTGAAGCTTTCTTT.

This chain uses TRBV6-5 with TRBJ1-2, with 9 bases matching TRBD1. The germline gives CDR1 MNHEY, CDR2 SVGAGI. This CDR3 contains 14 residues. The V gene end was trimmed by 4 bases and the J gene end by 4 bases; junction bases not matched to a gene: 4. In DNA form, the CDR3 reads TGTGCCAGCAGTTCCGGGACAGGGCGCTATGGCTACACCTTC. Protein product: CASSSGTGRYGYTF.

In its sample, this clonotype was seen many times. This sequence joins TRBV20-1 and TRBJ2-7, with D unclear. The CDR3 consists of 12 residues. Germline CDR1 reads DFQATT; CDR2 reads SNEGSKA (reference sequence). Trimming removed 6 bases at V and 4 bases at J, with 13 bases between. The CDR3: CSASPPAYEQYF. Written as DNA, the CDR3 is TGCAGTGCCTCCCCCCCCGCTTACGAGCAGTACTTC.

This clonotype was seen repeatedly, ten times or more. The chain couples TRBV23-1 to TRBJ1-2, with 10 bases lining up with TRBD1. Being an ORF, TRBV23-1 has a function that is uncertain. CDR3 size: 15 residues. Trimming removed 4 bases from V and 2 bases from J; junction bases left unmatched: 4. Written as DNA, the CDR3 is TGCGCCAGCAGTCTACGGGGACAGGGGAACTATGGCTACACCTTC. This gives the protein CASSLRGQGNYGYTF.

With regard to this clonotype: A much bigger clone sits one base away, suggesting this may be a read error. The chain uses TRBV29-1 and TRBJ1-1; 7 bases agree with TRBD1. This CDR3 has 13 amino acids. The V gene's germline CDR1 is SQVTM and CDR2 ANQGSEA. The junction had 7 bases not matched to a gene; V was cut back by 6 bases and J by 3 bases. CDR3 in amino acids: CSVSGGVHTEAFF. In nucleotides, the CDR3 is TGCAGCGTCTCAGGGGGAGTGCACACTGAAGCTTTCTTT.

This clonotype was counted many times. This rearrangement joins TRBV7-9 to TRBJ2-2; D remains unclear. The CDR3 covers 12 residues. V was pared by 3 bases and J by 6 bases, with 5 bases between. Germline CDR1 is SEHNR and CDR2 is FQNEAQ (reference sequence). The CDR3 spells CASSFSSGELFF. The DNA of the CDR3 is TGTGCCAGCAGCTTTTCTTCCGGGGAGCTGTTTTTT.

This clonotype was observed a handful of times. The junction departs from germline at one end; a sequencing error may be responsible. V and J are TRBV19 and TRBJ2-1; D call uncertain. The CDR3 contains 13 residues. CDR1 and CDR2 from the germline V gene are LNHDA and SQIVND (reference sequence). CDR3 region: CAGSPRSSHETFF. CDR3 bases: TGTGCCGGTAGTCCCCGGAGTAGCCACGAGACGTTCTTC.

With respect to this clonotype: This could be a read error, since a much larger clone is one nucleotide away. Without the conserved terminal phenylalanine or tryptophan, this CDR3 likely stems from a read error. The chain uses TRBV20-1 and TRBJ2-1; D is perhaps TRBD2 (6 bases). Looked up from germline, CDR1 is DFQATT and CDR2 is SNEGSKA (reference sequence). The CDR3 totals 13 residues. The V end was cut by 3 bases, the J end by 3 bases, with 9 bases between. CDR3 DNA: TGCAGTGCTAGCAGACTAGACTACAATGAGCAGTTCCTC. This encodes CSASRLDYNEQFL.

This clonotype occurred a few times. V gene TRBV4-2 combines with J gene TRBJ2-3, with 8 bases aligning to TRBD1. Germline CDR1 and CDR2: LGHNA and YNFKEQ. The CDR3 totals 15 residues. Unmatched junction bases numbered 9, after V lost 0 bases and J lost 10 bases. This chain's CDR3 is CASSQDEGQAVPQYF. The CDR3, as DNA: TGTGCCAGCAGCCAAGATGAGGGACAGGCCGTCCCGCAGTATTTT.

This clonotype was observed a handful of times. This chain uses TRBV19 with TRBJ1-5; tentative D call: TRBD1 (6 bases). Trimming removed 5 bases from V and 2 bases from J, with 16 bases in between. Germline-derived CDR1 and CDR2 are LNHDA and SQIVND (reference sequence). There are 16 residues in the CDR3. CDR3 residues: CASSPRGGVGNQPQHF. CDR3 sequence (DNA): TGTGCCAGTAGTCCTAGGGGGGGGGTGGGCAATCAGCCCCAGCATTTT.

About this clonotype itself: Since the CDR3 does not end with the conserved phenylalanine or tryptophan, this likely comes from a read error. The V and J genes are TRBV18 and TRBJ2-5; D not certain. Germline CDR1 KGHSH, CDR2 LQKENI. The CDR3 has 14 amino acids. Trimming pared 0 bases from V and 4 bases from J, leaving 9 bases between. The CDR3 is CASSPPSIGETQYS. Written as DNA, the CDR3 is TGTGCCAGCTCACCACCGAGTATAGGAGAGACCCAGTACTCC.

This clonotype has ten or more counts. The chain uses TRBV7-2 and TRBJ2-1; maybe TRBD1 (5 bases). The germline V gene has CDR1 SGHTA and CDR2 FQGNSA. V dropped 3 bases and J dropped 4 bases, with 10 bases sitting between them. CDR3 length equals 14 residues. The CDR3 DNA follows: TGTGCCAGCAGCTTTCTGACAGATTACAATGAGCAGTTCTTC. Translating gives CASSFLTDYNEQFF.

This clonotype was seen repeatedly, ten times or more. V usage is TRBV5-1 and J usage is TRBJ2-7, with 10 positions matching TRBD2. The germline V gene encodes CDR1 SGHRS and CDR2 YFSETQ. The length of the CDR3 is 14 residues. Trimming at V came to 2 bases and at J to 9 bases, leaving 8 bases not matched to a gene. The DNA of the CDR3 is TGCGCCAGCAGCTTTGCTAGCGGGAGATCAAGGCAGTACTTC. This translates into CASSFASGRSRQYF.

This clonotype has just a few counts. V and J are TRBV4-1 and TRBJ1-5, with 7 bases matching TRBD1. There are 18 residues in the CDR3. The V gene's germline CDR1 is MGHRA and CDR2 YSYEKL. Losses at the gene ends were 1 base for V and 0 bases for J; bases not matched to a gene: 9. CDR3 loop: CASSQAPEGQTSNQPQHF. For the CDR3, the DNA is TGCGCCAGCAGCCAAGCGCCGGAGGGACAGACTAGCAATCAGCCCCAGCATTTT.

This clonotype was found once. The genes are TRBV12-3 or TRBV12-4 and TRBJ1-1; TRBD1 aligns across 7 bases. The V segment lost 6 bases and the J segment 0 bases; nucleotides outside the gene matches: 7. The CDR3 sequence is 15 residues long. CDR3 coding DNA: TGTGCCAGCAGAAGGGGACAGCTTTTGAACACTGAAGCTTTCTTT. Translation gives CASRRGQLLNTEAFF.

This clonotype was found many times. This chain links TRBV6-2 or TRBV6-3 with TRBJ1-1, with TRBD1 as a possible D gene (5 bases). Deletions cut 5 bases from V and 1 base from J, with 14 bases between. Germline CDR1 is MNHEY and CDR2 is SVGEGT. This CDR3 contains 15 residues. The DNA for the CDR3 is TGTGCCAGCAGTCAAGGGAGCAGGGCGAACACTGAAGCTTTCTTT. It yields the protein CASSQGSRANTEAFF.

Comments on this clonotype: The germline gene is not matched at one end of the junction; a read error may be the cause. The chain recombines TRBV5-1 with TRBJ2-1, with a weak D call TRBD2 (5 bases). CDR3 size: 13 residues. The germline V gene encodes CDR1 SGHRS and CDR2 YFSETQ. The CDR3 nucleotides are TGCGCCTGCACCGACGGACTGAACAACGAGCAGTTCTTC. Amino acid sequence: CACTDGLNNEQFF.